These 20 T cell receptor beta chains came from one sample sequenced in a study of T cell changes during pregnancy in multiple sclerosis. The protocol was immunoSEQ multiplex PCR, while the TCRdb copy is restricted to in-frame clones and leaves out a portion. The sample has 50,000 to 60,000 clones, around nine tenths seen once. Source: CD4+ T cells from peripheral blood mononuclear cells, taken in the third trimester of pregnancy. These TCRs come from a female donor with multiple sclerosis, enrolled in a pregnancy study.

The chain is built from TRBV7-2 and TRBJ2-3, with D unresolved. CDR1 and CDR2 from the germline V gene are SGHTA and FQGNSA. This CDR3 comprises 14 residues. The ends were cut back, 1 base at V and 1 base at J, with 6 bases in the middle. Written as DNA, the CDR3 is TGTGCCAGCAGCTTAGATTCCGGCACAGATACGCAGTATTTT. Encoded protein: CASSLDSGTDTQYF.

The CDR3 loop reads CASSLRGGPTDTQYF. The CDR3 DNA follows: TGTGCCAGCAGCTTGCGGGGGGGCCCCACAGATACGCAGTATTTT. The chain employs TRBV7-3 and TRBJ2-3, with 9 bases fitting TRBD2. Germline V gene lookup returns CDR1 SGHTA and CDR2 FQGTGA. The CDR3 is made up of 15 amino acids. The trim removed 3 bases at V and 2 bases at J, leaving 3 bases unmatched.

This clone turned up a few times. The chain uses TRBV13 and TRBJ2-3; 8 bases align to TRBD1. The germline gives CDR1 PRHDT, CDR2 FYEKMQ (reference sequence). The length of the CDR3 is 14 residues. V shed 4 bases, J shed 3 bases, and the junction held 3 bases outside the gene matches. The CDR3 DNA reads as TGTGCCAGCAGCTACCAGGGGGCTACAGATACGCAGTATTTT. It codes for CASSYQGATDTQYF.

As concerns this clone: The junction does not match germline at one end; this may be a read error. This chain links TRBV5-6 with TRBJ1-1; possible D gene TRBD1, 5 bases. The CDR3 spans 14 residues. Per the germline V gene, CDR1 is SGHDT and CDR2 is YYEEEE. CDR3 DNA sequence: TGTGTCAGCAGCTTGGGCAGACAGTCCACTGAAGCTTTCTTT. It encodes CVSSLGRQSTEAFF.

The chain uses TRBV7-2 and TRBJ1-3, with D perhaps TRBD1 (6 bases). CDR1 SGHTA and CDR2 FQGNSA come from the germline V gene. V was cut by 5 bases and J by 6 bases, with 26 bases left in between. This CDR3 contains 18 residues. The CDR3 bases are TGTGCCAGCAGCCCTGGTGGCGGGGGCCTGATCTTAGCAAACACCATATATTTT. Amino acid sequence: CASSPGGGGLILANTIYF.

This clone was counted a single time. The gene calls are TRBV19 and TRBJ1-4; D gene uncertain. Trimming took off 6 bases at V and 2 bases at J, with 10 bases between the two ends. The germline V gene encodes CDR1 LNHDA and CDR2 SQIVND (reference sequence). CDR3 size: 14 residues. CDR3 sequence reads: CASRTGPTNEKLFF. The CDR3, as DNA: TGTGCCAGTAGGACGGGTCCCACTAATGAAAAACTGTTTTTT.

The gene calls are TRBV5-1 and TRBJ1-5; D possibly corresponds to TRBD1 (5 bases). This CDR3 is 14 amino acids long. Germline V CDR1 and CDR2: SGHRS, YFSETQ. With 0 bases removed from V and 5 bases from J, the gap between germline ends came to 9 bases. The CDR3: CASSLEAGHQPQHF. CDR3 bases: TGCGCCAGCAGCTTGGAGGCAGGGCATCAGCCCCAGCATTTT. The full variable domain, completed using reference TRBV5-1 and TRBJ1-5, is KAGVTQTPRYLIKTRGQQVTLSCSPISGHRSVSWYQQTPGQGLQFLFEYFSETQRNKGNFPGRFSGRQFSNSRSEMNVSTLELGDSALYLCASSLEAGHQPQHFGDGTRLSIL.

This rearrangement joins TRBV7-9 to TRBJ2-7; D remains ambiguous. Trimming took off 5 bases at V and 0 bases at J, with 11 bases between the two ends. The CDR3 sequence is 14 residues long. Germline lookup yields CDR1 SEHNR and CDR2 FQNEAQ (reference sequence). In nucleotides, the CDR3 is TGTGCCAGCAGCCCTCCTCGGTTCTCCTACGAGCAGTACTTC. Its protein is CASSPPRFSYEQYF.

The chain has TRBV7-2 and TRBJ1-1; no definite D call. CDR1 and CDR2 from the germline V gene are SGHTA and FQGNSA. The CDR3 is made up of 13 amino acids. V was clipped by 5 bases and J by 4 bases, with 11 bases between them. As DNA, the CDR3 is TGTGCCAGCAGCCCCAGCGGTGCCACTGAAGCTTTCTTT. Residues: CASSPSGATEAFF.

The CDR3 here is CASSELQGYHGELFF. DNA of the CDR3: TGTGCCAGCAGTGAGTTACAGGGGTACCACGGGGAGCTGTTTTTT. The rearrangement links TRBV6-1 to TRBJ2-2, with 7 bases identical to TRBD1. Germline V gene data show CDR1 as MNHNS and CDR2 as SASEGT. This CDR3 has 15 residues. V shed 3 bases and J 7 bases; nucleotides not matched to a gene: 8.

This clone was recorded only once. The chain has TRBV30 and TRBJ2-7; D might be TRBD1 (7 bases). The CDR3 has 14 amino acids. Germline V lookup: CDR1 GTSNPN, CDR2 SVGIG (reference sequence). Trimming cost V 1 base and J 3 bases, with 13 bases left between them. CDR3 in amino acids: CAWSGGTAVYEQYF. The CDR3 DNA sequence: TGTGCCTGGAGTGGCGGGACAGCTGTCTACGAGCAGTACTTC.

The chain links TRBV7-2 to TRBJ2-7; D gene uncertain. Germline loops: CDR1 SGHTA, CDR2 FQGNSA. Trimming shortened V by 1 base and J by 6 bases, and 7 bases separated the two germline ends. The CDR3 consists of 12 residues. The CDR3, as DNA: TGTGCCAGCAGCTTAGACCAGTTCGAGCAGTACTTC. It codes for CASSLDQFEQYF.

This clone was counted a few times. The V gene is TRBV18, the J gene TRBJ2-7, with 13 positions matching TRBD2. With 6 bases clipped from V and 1 base from J, the junction kept 3 bases outside the gene matches. Germline V gene data show CDR1 as KGHSH and CDR2 as LQKENI. The CDR3 covers 15 residues. CDR3 amino acids: CASSGTSGASYEQYF. The CDR3 DNA is TGTGCCAGCTCCGGGACTAGCGGGGCGTCCTACGAGCAGTACTTC.

The chain links TRBV19 to TRBJ2-7; no firm D call. Germline CDR1 and CDR2: LNHDA and SQIVND (reference sequence). This CDR3 spans 14 amino acids. Deletions cut 2 bases from V and 0 bases from J, with 8 bases between. Here the CDR3 reads CASSILASSYEQYF. The CDR3 DNA is TGTGCCAGTAGTATACTGGCAAGCTCCTACGAGCAGTACTTC.

The chain has TRBV6-5 and TRBJ2-7, with 8 bases aligning to TRBD1. V was clipped by 5 bases and J by 12 bases; unmatched bases: 12. The CDR3 loop spans 13 amino acids. CDR1 is MNHEY and CDR2 is SVGAGI in the germline V gene. DNA for the CDR3: TGTGCCAGCAGTCGACAGGGGCCTAATCAGCGGTACTTC. It specifies CASSRQGPNQRYF.

V is TRBV5-1 and J is TRBJ2-3; 8 bases are shared with TRBD1. The V gene's germline CDR1 is SGHRS and CDR2 YFSETQ. Losses at the gene ends were 4 bases for V and 0 bases for J; bases not matched to a gene: 4. The CDR3 contains 15 residues. In DNA, the CDR3 is TGCGCCAGCAGCGGACAGGGTCTAAGCACAGATACGCAGTATTTT. Its translation: CASSGQGLSTDTQYF.

The genes are TRBV5-3 and TRBJ1-5; possible D gene TRBD1, 5 bases. TRBV5-3 qualifies as an ORF whose function is uncertain. CDR3 length equals 16 residues. V was cut by 9 bases and J by 3 bases, with 22 bases left in between. Here the CDR3 DNA reads TGTGCCACGATACGACGCGGGGGACGGCACAATCAGCCCCAGCATTTT. This sequence encodes CATIRRGGRHNQPQHF.

This rearrangement joins TRBV18 to TRBJ2-3; D unclear. This CDR3 is 12 amino acids long. V dropped 3 bases and J dropped 3 bases, with 4 bases sitting between them. The germline gives CDR1 KGHSH, CDR2 LQKENI. CDR3 amino acids: CASSPSTDTQYF. CDR3 nucleotides: TGTGCCAGCTCACCTTCGACAGATACGCAGTATTTT. Combining the CDR3 with reference TRBV18 and TRBJ2-3 gives the whole variable domain NAGVMQNPRHLVRRRGQEARLRCSPMKGHSHVYWYRQLPEEGLKFMVYLQKENIIDESGMPKERFSAEFPKEGPSILRIQQVVRGDSAAYFCASSPSTDTQYFGPGTRLTVL.

The rearrangement uses TRBV19 and TRBJ1-5, with 7 bases that match TRBD1. CDR1 and CDR2 from the germline V gene are LNHDA and SQIVND (reference sequence). The CDR3 runs to 15 residues. Losses at the gene ends were 6 bases for V and 5 bases for J; bases not matched to a gene: 10. This CDR3 is CASRTPGQIDQPQHF. CDR3 nucleotides: TGTGCCAGTAGGACGCCGGGACAGATCGATCAGCCCCAGCATTTT. The variable domain in full, completed from reference TRBV19 and TRBJ1-5, reads DGGITQSPKYLFRKEGQNVTLSCEQNLNHDAMYWYRQDPGQGLRLIYYSQIVNDFQKGDIAEGYSVSREKKESFPLTVTSAQKNPTAFYLCASRTPGQIDQPQHFGDGTRLSIL.

This clone has only one observation. The CDR3 bases are TGCGCCAGCAGCTCACCCGGGACTAGCGCTTTGGAGCAGTACTTC. Translation gives CASSSPGTSALEQYF. The rearrangement links TRBV5-1 to TRBJ2-7, with TRBD2 matching 10 bases. The CDR3 loop spans 15 amino acids. CDR1 is SGHRS and CDR2 is YFSETQ in the germline V gene. The J segment lost 7 bases and the V segment lost 3 bases, leaving 10 bases of the junction unmatched.